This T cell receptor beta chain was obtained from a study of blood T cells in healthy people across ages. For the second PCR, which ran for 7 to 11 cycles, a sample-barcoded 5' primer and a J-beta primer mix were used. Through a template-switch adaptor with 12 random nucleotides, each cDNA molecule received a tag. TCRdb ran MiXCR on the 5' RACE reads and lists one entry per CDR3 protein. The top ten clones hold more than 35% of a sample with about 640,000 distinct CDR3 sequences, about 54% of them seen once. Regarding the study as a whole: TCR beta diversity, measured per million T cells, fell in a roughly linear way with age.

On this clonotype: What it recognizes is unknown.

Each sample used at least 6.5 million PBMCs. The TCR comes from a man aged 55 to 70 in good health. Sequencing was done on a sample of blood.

This CDR3 is CASTLGVGGGQPQHF. CDR3 DNA sequence: TGTGCCAGCACCTTAGGGGTGGGAGGAGGTCAGCCCCAGCATTTT. The gene calls are TRBV28 and TRBJ1-5; D perhaps matches TRBD1 (5 bases). The germline V gene has CDR1 MDHEN and CDR2 SYDVKM. V dropped 7 bases and J dropped 6 bases, with 19 bases sitting between them. This CDR3 spans 15 amino acids.